This T cell receptor beta chain was profiled in a study of a mutant IDH1 vaccine in newly diagnosed glioma. The time point is: week 35, safety follow-up. Mutant IDH1 20-mer peptide, at 300 ug, made up each vaccine dose, with topical imiquimod. This clone was seen a few times. Antigen specificity is unknown. With V trimmed by 3 bases and J by 10 bases, 1 base remained unmatched. Germline loops: CDR1 DFQATT, CDR2 SNEGSKA (reference sequence). The CDR3 has 10 residues. Clones were read by immunoSEQ multiplex PCR, and TCRdb kept only the in-frame ones, dropping some. The table has about 48,000 clones, 65% to 80% seen once; the top ten hold approximately 6.3%.

V and J are TRBV20-1 and TRBJ1-1, with 8 bases aligning to TRBD1. The sample was PBMCs, taken from a glioma patient whose treatment included an IDH1 peptide vaccine. The receptor's source is a man aged 40-49 years with glioma. CDR3 sequence reads: CSARGQVAFF. For the CDR3, the DNA is TGCAGTGCTAGGGGACAGGTAGCTTTCTTT.